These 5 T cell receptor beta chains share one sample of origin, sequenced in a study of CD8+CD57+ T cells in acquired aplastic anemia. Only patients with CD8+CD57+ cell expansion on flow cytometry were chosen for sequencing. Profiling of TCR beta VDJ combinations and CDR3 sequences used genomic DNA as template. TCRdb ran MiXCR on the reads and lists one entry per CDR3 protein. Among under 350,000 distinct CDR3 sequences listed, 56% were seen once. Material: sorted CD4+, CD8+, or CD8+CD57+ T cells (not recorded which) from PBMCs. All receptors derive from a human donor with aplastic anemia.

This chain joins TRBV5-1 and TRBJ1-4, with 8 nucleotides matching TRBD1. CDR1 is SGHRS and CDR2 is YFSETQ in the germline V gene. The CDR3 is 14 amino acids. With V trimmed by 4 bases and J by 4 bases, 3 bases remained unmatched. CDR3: CASSTGQDNEKLFF. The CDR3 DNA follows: TGCGCCAGCAGCACGGGACAGGATAATGAAAAACTGTTTTTT.

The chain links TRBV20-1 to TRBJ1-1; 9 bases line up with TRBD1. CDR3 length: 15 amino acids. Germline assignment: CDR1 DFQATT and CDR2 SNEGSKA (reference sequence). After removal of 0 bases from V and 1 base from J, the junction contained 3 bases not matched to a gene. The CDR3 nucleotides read TGCAGTGCTAGAGAACCGGGACAGGGGAACACTGAAGCTTTCTTT. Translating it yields CSAREPGQGNTEAFF.

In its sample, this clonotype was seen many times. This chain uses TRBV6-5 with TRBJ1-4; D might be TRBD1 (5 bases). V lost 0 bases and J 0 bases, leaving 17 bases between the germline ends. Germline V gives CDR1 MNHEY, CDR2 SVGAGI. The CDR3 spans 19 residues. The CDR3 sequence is CASSYSSAGLYATNEKLFF. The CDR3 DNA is TGTGCCAGCAGTTACTCGAGTGCAGGGCTATATGCAACTAATGAAAAACTGTTTTTT.

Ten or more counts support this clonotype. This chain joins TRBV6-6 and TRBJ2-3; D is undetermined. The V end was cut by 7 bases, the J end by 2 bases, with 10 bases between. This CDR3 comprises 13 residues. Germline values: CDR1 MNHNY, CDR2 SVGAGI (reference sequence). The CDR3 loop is CASTLRHTDTQYF. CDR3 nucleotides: TGTGCCAGCACCTTGAGGCACACAGATACGCAGTATTTT.

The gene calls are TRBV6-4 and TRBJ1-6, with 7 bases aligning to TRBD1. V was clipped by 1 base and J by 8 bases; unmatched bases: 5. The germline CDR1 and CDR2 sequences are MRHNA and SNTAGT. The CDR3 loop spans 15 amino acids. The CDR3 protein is CASSDFQGEDSPLHF. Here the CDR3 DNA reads TGTGCCAGCAGTGACTTTCAGGGGGAAGATTCACCCCTCCACTTT.